The clone carrying this T cell receptor beta chain came up a few times. Its antigen is currently unknown. The record originates from a study of Graves' ophthalmopathy and Graves' hyperthyroidism. Across the whole study: Peripheral blood (taken before any treatment) was collected at initial diagnosis. Study-wide results and caveats: Most expanded clonotypes in thyroid above 0.001 frequency also showed up in blood.

RNA transcripts were the template, and TCR beta CDR3 regions were amplified from them. Second-round multiplex PCR came after a first-round RT-PCR that employed HTBI primers. Via MiXCR, TCRdb re-called the multiplex PCR reads, giving one row per CDR3 protein. The data hold 650,000 to 900,000 distinct CDR3 sequences, with 35% to 50% observed a single time. The PBMCs used were ones drawn from over 9.5 ml of fresh peripheral blood. The junction had 7 bases not matched to a gene; V was cut back by 1 base and J by 7 bases. This CDR3 comprises 15 residues. Germline assignment: CDR1 SGHNT and CDR2 YYREEE (reference sequence).

Sequencing input: peripheral blood. The TCR comes from an adult man with Graves' ophthalmopathy. V is TRBV5-4 and J is TRBJ1-4; 7 positions match TRBD1. CDR3 in amino acids: CASSLSGAGGEKLFF. In DNA, the CDR3 is TGTGCCAGCAGCTTGTCTGGGGCAGGGGGTGAAAAACTGTTTTTT.